This T cell receptor (beta chain) is from a study of patients and donors after allogeneic stem cell transplantation. Trimming shortened V by 0 bases and J by 7 bases, and 10 bases separated the two germline ends. Looked up from germline, CDR1 is SGHRS and CDR2 is YFSETQ. The CDR3 contains 14 residues. This clonotype has at least ten counts. MiXCR, run by TCRdb on the RT-PCR reads, gives a single entry per CDR3 protein. The table shows 25,000 or so distinct CDR3 sequences, with over 7% occurring only once. This chain links TRBV5-1 with TRBJ2-2; possibly TRBD1 for D (6 bases). The sample consisted of blood, either unsorted or a sorted T cell fraction (not recorded which). The clonotype was recovered from a human donor who was either an allogeneic HSCT recipient or a stem cell or donor lymphocyte infusion donor (not recorded which). It is not recorded whose cells these are; they may come from a transplant donor. This CDR3 is CASSLGGQYGELFF. CDR3 bases: TGCGCCAGCAGCTTGGGGGGACAATACGGGGAGCTGTTTTTT.